The rows below give T cell receptor beta chains drawn from one sample of a study of cytomegalovirus exposure and HLA in healthy donors. Data came from immunoSEQ multiplex PCR; TCRdb stores just in-frame clones and leaves some out. The repertoire holds fewer than 60,000 clones, roughly 70% seen once, with around 21% in the top ten. The source material was PBMCs. The receptors derive from a woman between 45 and 65 years old in good health and CMV-seropositive. CDR3s include the opening cysteine and the closing phenylalanine or tryptophan. Fields, in order: CDR3 length, J gene, V gene, clone size, D gene, CDR3 DNA, CDR3 protein. A D gene is named only where the DNA matches it firmly. Only some rows state a clone size, as once, few, many or a class for expanded clones.

14 | TRBJ2-5 | TRBV25-1 | . | TRBD2 | TGTGCCAGCAGGCCAGCGGGGGGGCTAGAGACCCAGTACTTC | CASRPAGGLETQYF
12 | TRBJ1-4 | TRBV15 | . | . | TGTGCCACCAGCAGAGTTCCGGGAAAACTGTTTTTT | CATSRVPGKLFF
14 | TRBJ2-1 | TRBV27 | . | . | TGTGCCAGCAGTCCCACGGGGTATGGTAGTGAGCAGTTCTTC | CASSPTGYGSEQFF
14 | TRBJ2-7 | TRBV4-1 | . | . | TGCGCCAGCAGCCTTCGGGAAAGAAACTACGAGCAGTACTTC | CASSLRERNYEQYF
14 | TRBJ2-7 | TRBV28 | . | TRBD2 | TGTGCCAGCAGTCGACTAGCGGGCCACTACGAGCAGTACTTC | CASSRLAGHYEQYF
14 | TRBJ1-2 | TRBV5-6 | . | TRBD1 | TGTGCCAGCAGCTTACCTCAGACAGGGGTTGGCTACACCTTC | CASSLPQTGVGYTF
15 | TRBJ1-6 | TRBV4-3 | few | . | TGCGCCAGCAGCCAAGAAGGAGGGGACCATTCACCCCTCCACTTT | CASSQEGGDHSPLHF
14 | TRBJ2-2 | TRBV7-2 | . | TRBD1 | TGTGCCAGCAGCTCGGACAGGGCGACCGGGGAGCTGTTTTTT | CASSSDRATGELFF
15 | TRBJ2-3 | TRBV4-3 | . | TRBD2 | TGCGCCAGCAGCCTCGGACTAGCGGGATCTGATACGCAGTATTTT | CASSLGLAGSDTQYF
16 | TRBJ2-7 | TRBV4-2 | . | . | TGTGCCAGCAGCCGGTTTGGTCTAGCGCAAACCTACGAGCAGTACTTC | CASSRFGLAQTYEQYF
16 | TRBJ1-1 | TRBV18 | . | TRBD1 | TGTGCCAGCTCACAGGAAAAACAGGGGGTCGGCACTGAAGCTTTCTTT | CASSQEKQGVGTEAFF
14 | TRBJ1-6 | TRBV30 | . | . | TGTGCCTGGAGTGTAGACAGGACAAATTCACCCCTCCACTTT | CAWSVDRTNSPLHF
14 | TRBJ1-1 | TRBV19 | few | . | TGTGCCAGTAGCGTTCGGACACTAAACACTGAAGCTTTCTTT | CASSVRTLNTEAFF
13 | TRBJ2-7 | TRBV6-6 | . | . | TGTGCCAGCGGCCTACCTATGCGGTACGAGCAGTACTTC | CASGLPMRYEQYF
15 | TRBJ1-4 | TRBV7-6 | . | TRBD1 | TGTGCCAGCAGTAGGAGGACAGGGGGGCGTGAAAAACTGTTTTTT | CASSRRTGGREKLFF
14 | TRBJ1-5 | TRBV28 | . | TRBD1 | TGTGCCAGCAGTCCGGGACAGGGGCATCAGCCCCAGCATTTT | CASSPGQGHQPQHF
17 | TRBJ2-1 | TRBV7-2 | . | TRBD1 | TGTGCCAGCAGCTCCCGTGGGACAGGGGGGCGCTGGGGTGAGCAGTTCTTC | CASSSRGTGGRWGEQFF
13 | TRBJ1-2 | TRBV4-3 | . | . | TGCGCCAGCAGCCCGGACAGTAACTATGGCTACACCTTC | CASSPDSNYGYTF
14 | TRBJ2-7 | TRBV12-5 | . | . | TGTGCTAGTGGTTTTGGGGGGATCACCTACGAGCAGTACTTC | CASGFGGITYEQYF
14 | TRBJ1-5 | TRBV6-1 | . | . | TGTGCCAGCAGTGGCCGCGGGGCCATGCAGCCCCAGCATTTT | CASSGRGAMQPQHF
16 | TRBJ2-3 | TRBV6-6 | . | . | TGTGCCAGCAGTAACCCCGGGTATGGGAGAGCAGATACGCAGTATTTT | CASSNPGYGRADTQYF
17 | TRBJ2-1 | TRBV7-3 | . | . | TGTGCCAGCAGCTTAAGGGGGCTAGGTTACCCCTACAATGAGCAGTTCTTC | CASSLRGLGYPYNEQFF
16 | TRBJ2-1 | TRBV7-9 | once | TRBD2 | TGTGCCAGCAGCTTAGGACTAGCGGGAGGGAGGAATGAGCAGTTCTTC | CASSLGLAGGRNEQFF
13 | TRBJ2-7 | TRBV7-9 | . | . | TGTGCCAGCAGCTTAACAATCTCCTACGAGCAGTACTTC | CASSLTISYEQYF
15 | TRBJ2-2 | TRBV15 | . | . | TGTGCCACCAGCAGAGCGGGATCGAACACCGGGGAGCTGTTTTTT | CATSRAGSNTGELFF
13 | TRBJ2-1 | TRBV7-9 | . | . | TGTGCCAGCAGCTCCCCTATCGGCAATGAGCAGTTCTTC | CASSSPIGNEQFF